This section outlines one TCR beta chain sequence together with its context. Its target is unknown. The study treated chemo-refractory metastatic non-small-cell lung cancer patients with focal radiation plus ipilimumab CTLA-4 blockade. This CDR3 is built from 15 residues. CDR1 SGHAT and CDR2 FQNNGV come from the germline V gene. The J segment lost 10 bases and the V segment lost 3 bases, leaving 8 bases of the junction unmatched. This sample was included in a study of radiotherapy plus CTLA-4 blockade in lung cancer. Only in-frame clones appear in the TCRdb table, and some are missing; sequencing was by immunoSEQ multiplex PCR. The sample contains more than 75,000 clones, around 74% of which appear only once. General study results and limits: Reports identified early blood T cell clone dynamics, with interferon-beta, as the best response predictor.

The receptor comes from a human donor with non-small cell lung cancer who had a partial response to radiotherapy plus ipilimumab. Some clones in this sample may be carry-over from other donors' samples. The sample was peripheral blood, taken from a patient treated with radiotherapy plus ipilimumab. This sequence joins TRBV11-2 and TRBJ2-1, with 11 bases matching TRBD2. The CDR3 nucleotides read TGTGCCAGCAGCTTTGATAGCGGGGGGGCCGGAGAGCAGTTCTTC. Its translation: CASSFDSGGAGEQFF.